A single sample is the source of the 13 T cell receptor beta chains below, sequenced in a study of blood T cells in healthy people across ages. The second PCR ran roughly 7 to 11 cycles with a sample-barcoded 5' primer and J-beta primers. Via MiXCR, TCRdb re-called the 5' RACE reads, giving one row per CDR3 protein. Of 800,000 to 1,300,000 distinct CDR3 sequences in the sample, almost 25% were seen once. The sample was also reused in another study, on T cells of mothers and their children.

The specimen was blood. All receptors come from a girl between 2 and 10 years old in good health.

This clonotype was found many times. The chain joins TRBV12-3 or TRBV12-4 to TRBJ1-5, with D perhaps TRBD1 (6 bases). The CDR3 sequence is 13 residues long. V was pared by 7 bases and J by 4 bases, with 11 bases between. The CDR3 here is CASKQGYNQPQHF. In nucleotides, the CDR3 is TGTGCCAGCAAACAGGGTTATAATCAGCCCCAGCATTTT.

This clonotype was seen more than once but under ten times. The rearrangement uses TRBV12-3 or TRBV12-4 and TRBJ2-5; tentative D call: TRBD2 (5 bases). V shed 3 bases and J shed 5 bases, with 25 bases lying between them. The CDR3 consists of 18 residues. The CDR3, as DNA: TGTGCCAGCAGTTTTTCCGATATCGCGGACTGGAGGCAGGAGACCCAGTACTTC. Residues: CASSFSDIADWRQETQYF.

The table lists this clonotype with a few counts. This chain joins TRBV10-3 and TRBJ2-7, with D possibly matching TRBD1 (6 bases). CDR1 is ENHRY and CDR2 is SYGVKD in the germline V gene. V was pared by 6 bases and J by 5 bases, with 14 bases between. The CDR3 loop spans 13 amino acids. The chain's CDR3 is CAIRSTGYDEQYF. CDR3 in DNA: TGTGCCATCAGATCCACAGGGTACGACGAGCAGTACTTC.

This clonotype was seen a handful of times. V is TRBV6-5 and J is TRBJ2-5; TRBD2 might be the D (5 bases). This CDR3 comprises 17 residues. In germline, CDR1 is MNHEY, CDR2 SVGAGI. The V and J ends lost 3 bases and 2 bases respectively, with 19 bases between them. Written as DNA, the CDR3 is TGTGCCAGCAGTTATGGCTACCTAGACTACCCTCAAGAGACCCAGTACTTC. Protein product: CASSYGYLDYPQETQYF.

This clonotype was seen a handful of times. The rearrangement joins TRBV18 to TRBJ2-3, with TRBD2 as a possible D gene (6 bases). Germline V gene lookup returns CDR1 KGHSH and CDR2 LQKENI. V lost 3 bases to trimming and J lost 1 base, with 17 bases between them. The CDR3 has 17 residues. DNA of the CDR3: TGTGCCAGCTCACCCGTACCGCGGGGAGAGGGCACAGATACGCAGTATTTT. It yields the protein CASSPVPRGEGTDTQYF.

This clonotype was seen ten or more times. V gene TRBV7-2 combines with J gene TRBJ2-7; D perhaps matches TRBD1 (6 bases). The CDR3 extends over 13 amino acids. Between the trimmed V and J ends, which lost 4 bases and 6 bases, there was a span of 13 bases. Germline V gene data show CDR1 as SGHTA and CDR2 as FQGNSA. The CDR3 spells CASSSETGREQYF. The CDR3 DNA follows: TGTGCCAGCAGCTCTGAGACAGGCCGCGAGCAGTACTTC. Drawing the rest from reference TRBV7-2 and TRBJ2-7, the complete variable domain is GAGVSQSPSNKVTEKGKDVELRCDPISGHTALYWYRQSLGQGLEFLIYFQGNSAPDKSGLPSDRFSAERTGGSVSTLTIQRTQQEDSAVYLCASSSETGREQYFGPGTRLTVT.

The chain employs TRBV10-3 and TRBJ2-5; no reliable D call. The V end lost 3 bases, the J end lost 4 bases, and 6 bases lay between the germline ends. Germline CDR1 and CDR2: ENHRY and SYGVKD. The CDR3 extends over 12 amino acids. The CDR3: CAISDVGETQYF. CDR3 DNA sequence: TGTGCCATCAGTGATGTAGGAGAGACCCAGTACTTC.

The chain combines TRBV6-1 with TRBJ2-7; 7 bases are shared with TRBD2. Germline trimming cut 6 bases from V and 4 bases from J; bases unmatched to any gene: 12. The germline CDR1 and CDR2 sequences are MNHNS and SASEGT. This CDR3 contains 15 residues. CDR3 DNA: TGTGCCAGCAGGGGCCTTGAGCGGGATTCGTACGAGCAGTACTTC. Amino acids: CASRGLERDSYEQYF.

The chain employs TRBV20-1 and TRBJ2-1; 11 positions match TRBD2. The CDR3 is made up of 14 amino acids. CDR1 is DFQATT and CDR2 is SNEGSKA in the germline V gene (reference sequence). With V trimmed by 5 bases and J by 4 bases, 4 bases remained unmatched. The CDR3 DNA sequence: TGCAGTGCTCAGACTAGCGGGGCTTACAATGAGCAGTTCTTC. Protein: CSAQTSGAYNEQFF.

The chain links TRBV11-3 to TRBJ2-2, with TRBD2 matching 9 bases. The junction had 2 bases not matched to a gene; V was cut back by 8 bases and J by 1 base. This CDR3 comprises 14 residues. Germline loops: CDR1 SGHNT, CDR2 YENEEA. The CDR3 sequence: CASAAGGNTGELFF. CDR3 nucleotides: TGTGCCAGCGCAGCGGGGGGGAACACCGGGGAGCTGTTTTTT.

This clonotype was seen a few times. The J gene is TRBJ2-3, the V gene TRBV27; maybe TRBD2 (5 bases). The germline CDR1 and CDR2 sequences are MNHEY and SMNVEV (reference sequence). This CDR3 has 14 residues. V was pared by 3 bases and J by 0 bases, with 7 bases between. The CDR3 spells CASSFRTSTDTQYF. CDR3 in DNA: TGTGCCAGCAGTTTTCGGACTAGCACAGATACGCAGTATTTT.

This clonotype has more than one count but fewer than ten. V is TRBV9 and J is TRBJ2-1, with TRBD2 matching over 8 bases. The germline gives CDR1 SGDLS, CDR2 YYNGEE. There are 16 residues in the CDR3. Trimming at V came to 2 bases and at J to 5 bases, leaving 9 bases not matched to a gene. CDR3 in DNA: TGTGCCAGCAGCGTGGGCTTGAATAGCGGGAACAATGAGCAGTTCTTC. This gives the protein CASSVGLNSGNNEQFF. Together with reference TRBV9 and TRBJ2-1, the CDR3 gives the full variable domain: DSGVTQTPKHLITATGQRVTLRCSPRSGDLSVYWYQQSLDQGLQFLIQYYNGEERAKGNILERFSAQQFPDLHSELNLSSLELGDSALYFCASSVGLNSGNNEQFFGPGTRLTVL.

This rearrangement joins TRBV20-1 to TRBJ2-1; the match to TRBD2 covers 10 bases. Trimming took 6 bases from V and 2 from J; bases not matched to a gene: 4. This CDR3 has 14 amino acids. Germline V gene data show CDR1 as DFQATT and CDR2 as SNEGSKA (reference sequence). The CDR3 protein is CSAETSGAYNEQFF. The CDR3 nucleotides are TGCAGTGCAGAAACTAGCGGGGCCTACAATGAGCAGTTCTTC.